A selection of T cell receptor beta chains follows, all from one sample in a study of identical twins. TCRdb processed the 5' RACE reads anew with MiXCR; each CDR3 protein has one entry. The table records around 1.7 million distinct CDR3 sequences, about 32% of them present only once. Sample: cord blood. The source is a newborn girl in good health. CDR3s include the opening cysteine and the closing phenylalanine or tryptophan. D genes are given only for firm matches. Not every row has a clone size; where given, it reads once, few, many or a size class.

d_call: TRBD2
clone_size: few
v_call: TRBV20-1
j_call: TRBJ2-1
cdr3_aa: CSARGRSGRYNEQFF
cdr3_nt: TGCAGTGCTAGAGGTCGAAGCGGGAGGTACAATGAGCAGTTCTTC

d_call: TRBD2
clone_size: NA
v_call: TRBV10-3
j_call: TRBJ2-2
cdr3_aa: CAISASGVTGELFF
cdr3_nt: TGTGCCATCAGTGCTAGCGGGGTCACCGGGGAGCTGTTTTTT

d_call: NA
clone_size: NA
v_call: TRBV10-3
j_call: TRBJ1-6
cdr3_aa: CAITREGNSPLHF
cdr3_nt: TGTGCCATCACCCGAGAGGGTAATTCACCCCTCCACTTT

d_call: TRBD2
clone_size: many
v_call: TRBV3-1
j_call: TRBJ2-1
cdr3_aa: CASSQFGGTSLTEQFF
cdr3_nt: TGTGCCAGCAGCCAATTTGGGGGGACTAGCCTCACTGAGCAGTTCTTC

d_call: NA
clone_size: few
v_call: TRBV20-1
j_call: TRBJ1-5
cdr3_aa: CSANPIIPGTFSNQPQHF
cdr3_nt: TGCAGTGCCAACCCCATAATTCCCGGGACATTTAGCAATCAGCCCCAGCATTTT

d_call: NA
clone_size: NA
v_call: TRBV20-1
j_call: TRBJ1-2
cdr3_aa: CNSATGLNYGYTF
cdr3_nt: TGCAATTCGGCAACAGGGCTTAACTATGGCTACACCTTC

d_call: NA
clone_size: few
v_call: TRBV7-8
j_call: TRBJ2-1
cdr3_aa: CASSSNWGQFF
cdr3_nt: TGTGCCAGCAGCTCTAACTGGGGGCAGTTCTTC

d_call: TRBD2
clone_size: NA
v_call: TRBV5-1
j_call: TRBJ2-5
cdr3_aa: CASSFGLAGGFETQYF
cdr3_nt: TGCGCCAGCAGCTTCGGACTAGCGGGGGGCTTTGAGACCCAGTACTTC

d_call: TRBD2
clone_size: NA
v_call: TRBV12-3/TRBV12-4
j_call: TRBJ2-5
cdr3_aa: CASSLAIAGGRETQYF
cdr3_nt: TGTGCCAGCAGTTTAGCCATAGCGGGAGGGCGCGAGACCCAGTACTTC

d_call: NA
clone_size: NA
v_call: TRBV7-2
j_call: TRBJ1-6
cdr3_aa: CASSLEGGGSPLHF
cdr3_nt: TGTGCCAGCAGCTTAGAGGGGGGTGGTTCACCCCTCCACTTT

d_call: NA
clone_size: NA
v_call: TRBV6-1
j_call: TRBJ1-3
cdr3_aa: CASSVYFQSSGNTIYF
cdr3_nt: TGTGCCAGCAGTGTGTACTTTCAAAGCTCTGGAAACACCATATATTTT

d_call: NA
clone_size: NA
v_call: TRBV29-1
j_call: TRBJ1-1
cdr3_aa: CSLGVGVEAFF
cdr3_nt: TGCAGCTTGGGGGTAGGTGTAGAAGCTTTCTTT

d_call: NA
clone_size: few
v_call: TRBV20-1
j_call: TRBJ1-4
cdr3_aa: CSARRTRNEKLFF
cdr3_nt: TGCAGTGCTAGGAGGACCAGGAATGAAAAACTGTTTTTT

d_call: TRBD1
clone_size: few
v_call: TRBV19
j_call: TRBJ2-1
cdr3_aa: CASSTLWDRVINEQFF
cdr3_nt: TGTGCCAGTAGTACCTTGTGGGACAGGGTTATCAATGAGCAGTTCTTC

d_call: TRBD1
clone_size: few
v_call: TRBV12-3/TRBV12-4
j_call: TRBJ1-6
cdr3_aa: CASSFGGQGRENSPLHF
cdr3_nt: TGTGCCAGCAGTTTTGGGGGACAGGGGAGGGAGAATTCACCCCTCCACTTT

d_call: NA
clone_size: NA
v_call: TRBV7-9
j_call: TRBJ2-1
cdr3_aa: CASSLVPRGNNEQFF
cdr3_nt: TGTGCCAGCAGCTTGGTACCGCGGGGAAACAATGAGCAGTTCTTC